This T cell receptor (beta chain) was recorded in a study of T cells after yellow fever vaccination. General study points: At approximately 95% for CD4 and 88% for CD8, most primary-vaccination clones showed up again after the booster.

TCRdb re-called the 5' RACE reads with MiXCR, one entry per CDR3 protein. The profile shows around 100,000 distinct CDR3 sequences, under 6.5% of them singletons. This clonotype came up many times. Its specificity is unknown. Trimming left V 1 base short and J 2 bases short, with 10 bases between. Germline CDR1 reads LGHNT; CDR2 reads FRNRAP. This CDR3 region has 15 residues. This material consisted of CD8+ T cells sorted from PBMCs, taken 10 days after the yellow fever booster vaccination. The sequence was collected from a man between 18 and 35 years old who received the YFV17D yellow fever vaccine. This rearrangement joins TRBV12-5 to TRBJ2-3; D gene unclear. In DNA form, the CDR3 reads TGTGCTAGTGGTTTGGGGCAGCGACACACAGATACGCAGTATTTT. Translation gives CASGLGQRHTDTQYF. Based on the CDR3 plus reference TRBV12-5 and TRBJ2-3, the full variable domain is DARVTQTPRHKVTEMGQEVTMRCQPILGHNTVFWYRQTMMQGLELLAYFRNRAPLDDSGMPKDRFSAEMPDATLATLKIQPSEPRDSAVYFCASGLGQRHTDTQYFGPGTRLTVL.